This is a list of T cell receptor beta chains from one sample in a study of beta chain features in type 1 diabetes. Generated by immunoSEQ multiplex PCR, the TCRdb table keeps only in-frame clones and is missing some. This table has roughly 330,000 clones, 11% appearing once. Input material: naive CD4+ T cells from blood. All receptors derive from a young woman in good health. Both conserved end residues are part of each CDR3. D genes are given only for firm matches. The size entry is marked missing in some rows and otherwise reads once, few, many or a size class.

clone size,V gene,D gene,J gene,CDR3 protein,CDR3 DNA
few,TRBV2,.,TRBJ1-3,CASRLQVSGNTIYF,TGTGCCAGCAGACTACAGGTCTCTGGAAACACCATATATTTT
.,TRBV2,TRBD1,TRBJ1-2,CASSRTGQEGYTF,TGTGCCAGCAGTAGGACAGGGCAGGAAGGCTACACCTTC
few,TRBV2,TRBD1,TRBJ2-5,CASSHRDRGAETQYF,TGTGCCAGCAGTCACCGGGACAGGGGAGCGGAGACCCAGTACTTC
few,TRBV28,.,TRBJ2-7,CASSFLRGAGYEQYF,TGTGCCAGCAGTTTTCTCCGGGGGGCAGGCTACGAGCAGTACTTC
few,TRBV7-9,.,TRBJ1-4,CASSSGGADEKLFF,TGTGCCAGCAGCTCGGGGGGAGCAGATGAAAAACTGTTTTTT
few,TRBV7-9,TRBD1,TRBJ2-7,CASSPRDRGAYEQYF,TGTGCCAGCAGCCCCCGGGACAGGGGTGCCTACGAGCAGTACTTC
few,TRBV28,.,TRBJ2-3,CASRLAYSTDTQYF,TGTGCCAGCAGGTTGGCTTATAGCACAGATACGCAGTATTTT
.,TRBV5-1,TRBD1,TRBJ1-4,CASSLDRVGEKLFF,TGCGCCAGCAGCTTAGACAGGGTCGGTGAAAAACTGTTTTTT
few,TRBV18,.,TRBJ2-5,CASSPPTDQETQYF,TGTGCCAGCTCACCACCGACAGATCAAGAGACCCAGTACTTC
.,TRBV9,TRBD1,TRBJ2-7,CASSVEQGPYEQYF,TGTGCCAGCAGCGTAGAACAGGGGCCCTACGAGCAGTACTTC
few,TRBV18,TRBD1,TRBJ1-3,CASSSGQAEGNTIYF,TGTGCCAGCTCATCCGGACAGGCGGAAGGAAACACCATATATTTT
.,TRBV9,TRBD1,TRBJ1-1,CASSPTGQGGTEAFF,TGTGCCAGCAGCCCGACGGGACAGGGGGGAACTGAAGCTTTCTTT
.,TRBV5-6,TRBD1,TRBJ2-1,CASSGTGTDYNEQFF,TGTGCCAGCAGCGGGACCGGGACAGACTACAATGAGCAGTTCTTC
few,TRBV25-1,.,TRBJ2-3,CASSPHPGTGSTDTQYF,TGTGCCAGCAGTCCCCACCCCGGGACTGGTAGCACAGATACGCAGTATTTT
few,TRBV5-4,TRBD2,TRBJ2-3,CASSFLAGELSDTQYF,TGTGCCAGCAGCTTCCTAGCGGGAGAGTTGTCGGATACGCAGTATTTT
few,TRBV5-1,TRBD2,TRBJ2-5,CASSLGAGEAETQYF,TGCGCCAGCAGCTTGGGGGCGGGAGAGGCGGAGACCCAGTACTTC
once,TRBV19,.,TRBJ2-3,CASSPELGPPVADTQYF,TGTGCCAGTAGTCCAGAACTTGGGCCCCCCGTGGCAGATACGCAGTATTTT
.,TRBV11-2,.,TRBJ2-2,CASSFSGRAGELFF,TGTGCCAGCAGCTTCTCCGGTCGGGCCGGGGAGCTGTTTTTT
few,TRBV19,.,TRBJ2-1,CASSILGHNEQFF,TGTGCCAGTAGTATCTTGGGCCACAATGAGCAGTTCTTC
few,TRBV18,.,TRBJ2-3,CASSPPGDTQYF,TGTGCCAGCTCACCTCCAGGAGATACGCAGTATTTT
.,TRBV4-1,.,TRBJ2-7,CASSQDILAGYEQYF,TGCGCCAGCAGCCAAGACATACTAGCCGGCTACGAGCAGTACTTC
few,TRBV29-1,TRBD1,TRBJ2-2,CSADRGNTGELFF,TGCAGCGCCGACAGGGGGAACACCGGGGAGCTGTTTTTT
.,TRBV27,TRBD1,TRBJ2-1,CASSGDRGHNEQFF,TGTGCCAGCAGCGGGGACAGGGGCCACAATGAGCAGTTCTTC
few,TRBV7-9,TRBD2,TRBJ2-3,CASSGTIDTQYF,TGTGCCAGCAGCGGGACTATTGATACGCAGTATTTT
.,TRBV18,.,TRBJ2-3,CASSQPPGGSSDTQYF,TGTGCCAGCTCACAACCACCCGGCGGAAGCTCGGATACGCAGTATTTT
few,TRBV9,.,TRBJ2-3,CASSVGGQRSDTQYF,TGTGCCAGCAGCGTAGGAGGACAGAGGTCGGATACGCAGTATTTT
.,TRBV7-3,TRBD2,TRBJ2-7,CASSPTIAGEQYF,TGTGCCAGCAGCCCGACTATAGCGGGCGAGCAGTACTTC
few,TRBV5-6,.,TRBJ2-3,CASSFWGHTDTQYF,TGTGCCAGCAGCTTTTGGGGACACACAGATACGCAGTATTTT
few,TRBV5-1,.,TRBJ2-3,CASSPGQDPDTQYF,TGCGCCAGCAGCCCAGGGCAGGACCCAGATACGCAGTATTTT
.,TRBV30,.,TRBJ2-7,CAWSVQGLGKQYF,TGTGCCTGGAGTGTACAGGGTTTGGGAAAGCAGTACTTC
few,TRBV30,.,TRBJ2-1,CAWRGGEFPYNEQFF,TGTGCCTGGAGGGGCGGGGAGTTCCCCTACAATGAGCAGTTCTTC
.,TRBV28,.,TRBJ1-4,CASSLRERLFF,TGTGCCAGCAGTTTGAGGGAGCGCCTGTTTTTT
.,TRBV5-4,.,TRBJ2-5,CASSLGSLASQETQYF,TGTGCCAGCAGCTTGGGAAGCCTAGCGAGCCAAGAGACCCAGTACTTC
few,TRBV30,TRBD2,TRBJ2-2,CAWSVLPGGRTGELFF,TGTGCCTGGAGTGTACTGCCGGGAGGGCGGACCGGGGAGCTGTTTTTT
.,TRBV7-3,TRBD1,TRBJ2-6,CASSLMGTGFSGANVLTF,TGTGCCAGCAGCTTAATGGGGACAGGGTTCTCTGGGGCCAACGTCCTGACTTTC
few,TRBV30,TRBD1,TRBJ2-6,CAWNGQVWLSGANVLTF,TGTGCCTGGAACGGACAGGTTTGGCTCTCTGGGGCCAACGTCCTGACTTTC
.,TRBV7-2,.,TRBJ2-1,CASSLVRSNEQFF,TGTGCCAGCAGCTTAGTTCGGAGCAATGAGCAGTTCTTC
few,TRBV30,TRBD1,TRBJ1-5,CAWSRDSLGNQPQHF,TGTGCCTGGTCCCGGGACAGCCTAGGGAATCAGCCCCAGCATTTT
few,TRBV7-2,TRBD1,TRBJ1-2,CASRLTGGASYGYTF,TGTGCCAGCAGATTGACAGGGGGCGCGTCGTATGGCTACACCTTC
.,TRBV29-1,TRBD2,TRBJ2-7,CSVAPISGRIDEQYF,TGCAGCGTTGCCCCCATTAGCGGGAGGATCGACGAGCAGTACTTC
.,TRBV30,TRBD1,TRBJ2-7,CAWSAGTGAYEQYF,TGTGCCTGGAGCGCCGGGACAGGGGCCTACGAGCAGTACTTC
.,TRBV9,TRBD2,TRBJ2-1,CASSPRGSYNEQFF,TGTGCCAGCAGCCCGCGGGGGTCCTACAATGAGCAGTTCTTC
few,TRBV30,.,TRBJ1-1,CAWSVGGNTEAFF,TGTGCCTGGAGTGTCGGGGGGAACACTGAAGCTTTCTTT